Described below is a single TCR beta chain sequence and its context. Data came from immunoSEQ multiplex PCR; TCRdb stores just in-frame clones and leaves some out. The sample shows around 330,000 clones, roughly 89% of them seen only once. These data come from a study of blood T cell repertoires in COVID-19. Overall study context: Sites across the United States, Italy and Spain contributed samples from acute and convalescent COVID-19.

This study enrolled people aged roughly 18 to 90 from 24 US geographic areas. Trimming cost V 3 bases and J 2 bases, with 11 bases left between them. The CDR3 has 14 residues. Germline values: CDR1 SGHNT, CDR2 YYREEE (reference sequence). V gene TRBV5-4 combines with J gene TRBJ1-1; no definite D call. The sequenced sample consisted of PBMCs or T cells enriched from blood (not recorded which). The sequence was obtained from a man aged 55-75 years who had recovered from COVID-19. CDR3 nucleotides: TGTGCCAGCAGCTCTAACGGGATTAACACTGAAGCTTTCTTT. This translates into CASSSNGINTEAFF.